The 6 T cell receptor beta chains listed next were all sequenced from one sample in a study of molecular identifiers for immune sequencing clone quantification. One entry per CDR3 protein, called by TCRdb with MiXCR from the PCR reads. Altogether 400,000 to 600,000 distinct CDR3 sequences are present, about a quarter being singletons, with the ten largest covering approximately 0.76%. Sequencing was done on a sample of naive CD8+ T cells from blood, with Jurkat cell RNA spiked in. Subset specified: FACS-sorted CD8+CD4-CCR7+CD45RA+ naive T cells. These receptors originate from a human donor in good health. Some libraries in this study had Jurkat cell RNA spiked in.

J is TRBJ2-3 and V is TRBV7-3, with 13 nucleotides matching TRBD2. Germline V gene lookup returns CDR1 SGHTA and CDR2 FQGTGA. V dropped 3 bases and J dropped 6; count of bases not matched to a gene: 3. The CDR3 is 15 amino acids. CDR3 DNA sequence: TGTGCCAGCAGCTTCGGGACTAGCGGGGTTGATACGCAGTATTTT. Its translation is CASSFGTSGVDTQYF.

This clonotype has more than one count but fewer than ten. The chain joins TRBV9 to TRBJ1-3; 9 nucleotides agree with TRBD1. The CDR3 contains 17 residues. The J segment lost 0 bases and the V segment lost 3 bases, leaving 7 bases of the junction unmatched. Germline CDR1 is SGDLS and CDR2 is YYNGEE. CDR3 nucleotide sequence: TGTGCCAGCAGCGCGATTGACAGGGGGAGCTCTGGAAACACCATATATTTT. The encoded protein is CASSAIDRGSSGNTIYF.

A word on this clonotype: This sequence may be a read error, since a much larger clone differs from it by one base. The V and J genes are TRBV4-3 and TRBJ1-5, with a weak D call TRBD1 (5 bases). Trimming shortened V by 0 bases and J by 10 bases, and 13 bases separated the two germline ends. CDR1 and CDR2 from the germline V gene are LGHNA and YSLEER. The CDR3 covers 14 residues. The DNA of the CDR3 is TGCGCCAGCAGCCAAGATTGGGACCTCCCTCCCCAGCATTTT. Protein sequence: CASSQDWDLPPQHF.

As for this clonotype: This could be a read error, since a much larger clone is one nucleotide away. The rearrangement joins TRBV28 to TRBJ2-5; 9 bases are shared with TRBD2. The germline CDR1 and CDR2 sequences are MDHEN and SYDVKM. The CDR3 covers 16 residues. DNA for the CDR3: TGTGCCAGCAGTTTCCCGACTAGCGGTTACCAAGAGCCCCAGTACTTC. This sequence encodes CASSFPTSGYQEPQYF.

The gene calls are TRBV2 and TRBJ2-1; 7 nucleotides match TRBD1. This CDR3 has 14 amino acids. The V gene end was trimmed by 9 bases and the J gene end by 0 bases; junction bases not matched to a gene: 5. Germline values: CDR1 SNHLY, CDR2 FYNNEI. The CDR3 DNA reads as TGTGCCAGAGACCGGGACAGCTCCTACAATGAGCAGTTCTTC. Translating gives CARDRDSSYNEQFF.

In the case of this clonotype: Because the CDR3 is missing its conserved closing phenylalanine or tryptophan, this is likely a read error. The V and J genes are TRBV7-3 and TRBJ2-3; TRBD2 might be the D (6 bases). This CDR3 contains 15 residues. CDR1 is SGHTA and CDR2 is FQGTGA in the germline V gene. The CDR3 is CAGSPGLTEGDTQYS. The CDR3 DNA sequence: TGTGCCGGCAGCCCGGGACTTACAGAGGGAGATACGCAGTATTCT.